One and the same sample provided the 12 T cell receptor beta chains below, sequenced in a study of OX40 agonist ivuxolimab in advanced cancers. TCRdb's copy holds only in-frame clones and misses some; the assay was immunoSEQ multiplex PCR. Of tens of thousands of clones in the sample, about 91% were seen once. The sample here was CD4+ or CD8+ T cells sorted from blood, taken in a trial of the OX40 agonist ivuxolimab. The receptors derive from an adult with an advanced solid tumor such as melanoma, head and neck, liver or kidney cancer.

The chain couples TRBV6-5 to TRBJ1-2; D is unclear. The CDR3 is 15 residues long. Trimming stripped 2 bases from V and 2 bases from J, with 12 bases between. Germline assignment: CDR1 MNHEY and CDR2 SVGAGI. The CDR3 sequence is CASSYNPGNNYGYTF. CDR3 DNA: TGTGCCAGCAGTTACAACCCCGGCAACAACTATGGCTACACCTTC.

This clone was recorded only once. V usage is TRBV19 and J usage is TRBJ1-5; D is perhaps TRBD1 (6 bases). CDR1 LNHDA and CDR2 SQIVND come from the germline V gene (reference sequence). The CDR3 totals 15 residues. V was trimmed by 2 bases and J by 5 bases, leaving 13 bases between them. The CDR3 loop is CASSIMFQGHQPQHF. DNA for the CDR3: TGTGCCAGTAGTATAATGTTCCAGGGGCATCAGCCCCAGCATTTT. Supplemented by reference TRBV19 and TRBJ1-5, the full variable domain reads DGGITQSPKYLFRKEGQNVTLSCEQNLNHDAMYWYRQDPGQGLRLIYYSQIVNDFQKGDIAEGYSVSREKKESFPLTVTSAQKNPTAFYLCASSIMFQGHQPQHFGDGTRLSIL.

This chain uses TRBV5-1 with TRBJ1-1, with unresolved D. CDR1 and CDR2 from the germline V gene are SGHRS and YFSETQ. V lost 0 bases, J lost 5 bases, and 11 bases lay in between. This CDR3 contains 14 residues. The CDR3 DNA follows: TGCGCCAGCAGCTTGGAGGCCAGAGGGACTGAAGCTTTCTTT. Its translation is CASSLEARGTEAFF.

V is TRBV28 and J is TRBJ1-4; D is undetermined. Germline V gene sequence: CDR1 MDHEN, CDR2 SYDVKM. The V end lost 2 bases, the J end lost 3 bases, and 10 bases lay between the germline ends. CDR3 length: 15 residues. CDR3 loop: CASSLVGRPNEKLFF. CDR3 nucleotides: TGTGCCAGCAGTTTAGTGGGCAGGCCTAATGAAAAACTGTTTTTT.

The chain recombines TRBV10-3 with TRBJ2-3; possible D gene TRBD2, 5 bases. V was clipped by 3 bases and J by 9 bases, with 10 bases between them. The germline CDR1 and CDR2 sequences are ENHRY and SYGVKD. The CDR3 totals 12 residues. CDR3 amino acids: CAISDPGITQYF. CDR3 DNA sequence: TGTGCCATCAGTGATCCGGGGATCACGCAGTATTTT.

This clone was recorded only once. V gene TRBV30 combines with J gene TRBJ2-2; 8 nucleotides match TRBD2. V trimming: 6 bases; J trimming: 0 bases; junction bases outside the gene matches: 6. This CDR3 is 15 amino acids long. The germline CDR1 and CDR2 sequences are GTSNPN and SVGIG (reference sequence). CDR3 in DNA: TGTGCCTGCACGGGAGGGGCAGCGAACACCGGGGAGCTGTTTTTT. Its protein product is CACTGGAANTGELFF. Supplemented by reference TRBV30 and TRBJ2-2, the full variable domain reads SQTIHQWPATLVQPVGSPLSLECTVEGTSNPNLYWYRQAAGRGLQLLFYSVGIGQISSEVPQNLSASRPQDRQFILSSKKLLLSDSGFYLCACTGGAANTGELFFGEGSRLTVL.

This chain uses TRBV28 with TRBJ2-3, with 8 bases aligning to TRBD2. Germline assignment: CDR1 MDHEN and CDR2 SYDVKM. V shed 5 bases, J shed 0 bases, and the junction held 19 bases outside the gene matches. There are 20 residues in the CDR3. CDR3 coding DNA: TGTGCCAGCAGTCAAAAACCCTGGATAGCGGGGAAACCGAGCACAGATACGCAGTATTTT. Translated: CASSQKPWIAGKPSTDTQYF.

The CDR3 loop is CASWEGTEKLFF. CDR3 coding DNA: TGTGCCAGTTGGGAGGGGACTGAAAAACTGTTTTTT. J is TRBJ1-4 and V is TRBV6-1, with a weak D call TRBD1 (5 bases). V lost 9 bases, J lost 7 bases, and 12 bases lay in between. CDR1 MNHNS and CDR2 SASEGT come from the germline V gene. The CDR3 sequence is 12 residues long.

The gene calls are TRBV27 and TRBJ1-1; no definite D call. The ends were cut back, 6 bases at V and 1 base at J, with 9 bases in the middle. The length of the CDR3 is 13 residues. The germline CDR1 and CDR2 sequences are MNHEY and SMNVEV (reference sequence). In DNA, the CDR3 is TGTGCCAGCAGGAGTCTGGGGAACACTGAAGCTTTCTTT. It yields the protein CASRSLGNTEAFF.

This clone was observed a handful of times. The CDR3 reads CAWTQQGAITEAFF. Written as DNA, the CDR3 is TGTGCCTGGACTCAACAGGGGGCTATCACTGAAGCTTTCTTT. This sequence joins TRBV30 and TRBJ1-1, with TRBD1 matching over 9 bases. This CDR3 is built from 14 residues. The V and J ends lost 4 bases and 4 bases, in that order; junction bases with no gene match: 7. In germline, CDR1 is GTSNPN, CDR2 SVGIG (reference sequence). Complete variable domain (other parts from reference TRBV30 and TRBJ1-1): SQTIHQWPATLVQPVGSPLSLECTVEGTSNPNLYWYRQAAGRGLQLLFYSVGIGQISSEVPQNLSASRPQDRQFILSSKKLLLSDSGFYLCAWTQQGAITEAFFGQGTRLTVV.

In this sample, this clone turned up a few times. This chain connects TRBV4-2 to TRBJ2-7; the D gene is possibly TRBD2 (6 bases). Trimming took 0 bases from V and 4 from J, leaving 13 bases between them. The CDR3 spans 15 residues. Looked up from germline, CDR1 is LGHNA and CDR2 is YNFKEQ. DNA for the CDR3: TGTGCCAGCAGCCAAGATCCCGGGAGCCAGTACGAGCAGTACTTC. Translating gives CASSQDPGSQYEQYF.

The V gene is TRBV7-2, the J gene TRBJ2-7; 9 bases fit TRBD2. Germline lookup yields CDR1 SGHTA and CDR2 FQGNSA. The CDR3 sequence is 14 residues long. V lost 5 bases and J lost 3; bases outside the gene matches: 5. The CDR3 reads CASSPAGGNYEQYF. Here the CDR3 DNA reads TGTGCCAGCAGCCCAGCGGGAGGTAACTACGAGCAGTACTTC.